This passage covers 32 T cell receptor beta chains from one sample sequenced in a study of human T cells and chemical hapten exposure. One entry per CDR3 protein results from TCRdb running MiXCR on the RACE reads. Here the sample spans a few hundred thousand distinct CDR3 sequences, just under 6.5% being singletons. Time point specified: patch test 2, 6 weeks after DPC sensitization. Noted treatment: therapeutic diphenylcyclopropenone sensitization with weekly scalp DPC. The starting material was whole blood, obtained in connection with sensitization to the hapten diphenylcyclopropenone (DPC). Receptors originate from a woman aged 18-29 years with alopecia areata. Some clones in this sample may be carry-over from other donors' samples.

This clonotype was picked up a small number of times. This chain links TRBV7-2 with TRBJ1-2; D gene uncertain. In germline, CDR1 is SGHTA, CDR2 FQGNSA. Trimming took 8 bases from V and 2 from J, leaving 18 bases between them. The CDR3 is 15 residues long. The DNA of the CDR3 is TGTGCCAGCGCTACTATGACCGCAGTAAACTATGGCTACACCTTC. It translates to CASATMTAVNYGYTF.

This clonotype was seen more than once but under ten times. V usage is TRBV14 and J usage is TRBJ2-3, with D unresolved. CDR3 size: 14 residues. Germline values: CDR1 SGHDN, CDR2 FVKESK. Trimming cost V 2 bases and J 0 bases, with 6 bases left between them. The CDR3 sequence: CASSQMSSTDTQYF. For the CDR3, the DNA is TGTGCCAGCAGCCAAATGTCGAGCACAGATACGCAGTATTTT.

This clonotype was seen a handful of times. The J gene is TRBJ2-7, the V gene TRBV12-3 or TRBV12-4; 8 bases match TRBD1. The CDR3 covers 15 residues. V shed 3 bases and J 0 bases; nucleotides not matched to a gene: 4. The CDR3 sequence: CASSFPQGASYEQYF. The CDR3 region has the DNA TGTGCCAGCAGTTTCCCGCAGGGGGCCTCCTACGAGCAGTACTTC.

The chain couples TRBV5-1 to TRBJ1-4, with D perhaps matching TRBD1 (6 bases). Germline V gives CDR1 SGHRS, CDR2 YFSETQ. V lost 0 bases and J lost 8, with 11 bases in between. The CDR3 contains 14 residues. The chain's CDR3 is CASSLGTAKEKLFF. The CDR3 DNA is TGCGCCAGCAGCTTGGGGACAGCCAAGGAAAAACTGTTTTTT.

The chain combines TRBV24-1 with TRBJ2-3, with D maybe TRBD1 (5 bases). Trimming stripped 5 bases from V and 0 bases from J, with 17 bases between. CDR1 and CDR2 (germline): KGHDR, SFDVKD. This CDR3 comprises 17 residues. This CDR3 reads CATSVASGYSSTDTQYF. The CDR3 DNA reads as TGTGCCACCAGTGTCGCTTCAGGGTACTCTAGCACAGATACGCAGTATTTT.

This clonotype was detected many times. The chain links TRBV27 to TRBJ1-6; maybe TRBD1 (5 bases). The CDR3 is made up of 14 amino acids. Germline V gene lookup returns CDR1 MNHEY and CDR2 SMNVEV (reference sequence). V lost 3 bases to trimming and J lost 7 bases, with 10 bases between them. The CDR3 region is CASSFAGLNSPLHF. CDR3 coding DNA: TGTGCCAGCAGTTTTGCAGGGCTAAATTCACCCCTCCACTTT.

The sample holds many counts of this clonotype. The V and J genes are TRBV6-2 or TRBV6-3 and TRBJ1-5; tentative D call: TRBD1 (5 bases). V was shortened by 1 base and J by 4 bases, with 8 bases between the two germline ends. Germline loops: CDR1 MNHEY, CDR2 SVGEGT. This CDR3 comprises 14 residues. CDR3 amino acids: CASSYWGFNQPQHF. As DNA, the CDR3 is TGTGCCAGCAGTTACTGGGGGTTTAATCAGCCCCAGCATTTT.

This clonotype has just a few counts. This chain connects TRBV18 to TRBJ2-7; 11 bases fit TRBD2. The CDR3 runs 13 residues. In germline, CDR1 is KGHSH, CDR2 LQKENI. J was trimmed by 7 bases and V by 6 bases; bases with no gene match: 5. CDR3 nucleotide sequence: TGTGCCAGCTCCCTGGGACTAGCGGAGGAGCAGTACTTC. The encoded protein is CASSLGLAEEQYF.

This clonotype was seen a few times. This chain joins TRBV4-3 and TRBJ2-1, with D perhaps matching TRBD1 or TRBD2 (6 bases each). This CDR3 has 16 residues. Trimming pared 0 bases from V and 6 bases from J, leaving 15 bases between. The V gene's germline CDR1 is LGHNA and CDR2 YSLEER. CDR3 coding DNA: TGCGCCAGCAGCCAAGATCGGGGGCTAGGGGGCAATGAGCAGTTCTTC. As protein: CASSQDRGLGGNEQFF.

Ten or more counts support this clonotype. The chain uses TRBV6-6 and TRBJ2-3; D remains ambiguous. CDR1 is MNHNY and CDR2 is SVGAGI in the germline V gene (reference sequence). V shed 5 bases and J shed 1 base, with 4 bases lying between them. The CDR3 is 12 amino acids. The DNA of the CDR3 is TGTGCCAGCAGTAAGGGCACAGATACGCAGTATTTT. Its translation: CASSKGTDTQYF.

The V gene is TRBV7-2, the J gene TRBJ2-7, with D unresolved. The CDR3 has 12 residues. Trimming removed 1 base at V and 6 bases at J, with 7 bases between. From germline, CDR1 is SGHTA and CDR2 FQGNSA. CDR3 protein: CASSLVVFEQYF. The CDR3, as DNA: TGTGCCAGCAGCTTAGTGGTGTTCGAGCAGTACTTC.

The chain couples TRBV9 to TRBJ2-1; a possible D gene is TRBD2 (5 bases). The germline V gene has CDR1 SGDLS and CDR2 YYNGEE. The V and J ends lost 1 base and 4 bases respectively, with 15 bases between them. This CDR3 contains 16 residues. DNA of the CDR3: TGTGCCAGCAGCGTAAGTCTGGACTCCACATACAATGAGCAGTTCTTC. As protein: CASSVSLDSTYNEQFF.

The chain couples TRBV11-2 to TRBJ2-3; D remains ambiguous. The V gene lost 0 bases and the J gene lost 8 bases, with 9 bases spanning the gap. CDR3 length: 13 amino acids. The V gene's germline CDR1 is SGHAT and CDR2 FQNNGV. Written as DNA, the CDR3 is TGTGCCAGCAGCTTAGATCTGTCAGCTACGCAGTATTTT. Translating gives CASSLDLSATQYF. The entire variable domain, with the rest obtained from reference TRBV11-2 and TRBJ2-3, is as follows: EAGVAQSPRYKIIEKRQSVAFWCNPISGHATLYWYQQILGQGPKLLIQFQNNGVVDDSQLPKDRFSAERLKGVDSTLKIQPAKLEDSAVYLCASSLDLSATQYFGPGTRLTVL.

The table lists this clonotype with many counts. The V gene is TRBV29-1, the J gene TRBJ1-5; a weak D match, TRBD1 (5 bases). CDR1 is SQVTM, CDR2 ANQGSEA, per germline. The CDR3 contains 15 residues. The V end was cut by 4 bases, the J end by 3 bases, with 16 bases between. This CDR3 is CSVVTGAPDNQPQHF. The CDR3 nucleotides are TGCAGCGTTGTCACAGGCGCTCCTGACAATCAGCCCCAGCATTTT.

V and J are TRBV6-4 and TRBJ2-3; D might be TRBD2 (7 bases). Germline V gives CDR1 MRHNA, CDR2 SNTAGT. The CDR3 is 15 amino acids. Trimming shortened V by 3 bases and J by 3 bases, and 13 bases separated the two germline ends. CDR3 bases: TGTGCCAGCAGTGAAGGCGGGGGCGAGACAGATACGCAGTATTTT. Translating gives CASSEGGGETDTQYF.

This chain links TRBV5-1 with TRBJ1-2; TRBD1 aligns across 7 bases. In germline, CDR1 is SGHRS, CDR2 YFSETQ. The CDR3 length is 16 residues. The V gene end was trimmed by 4 bases and the J gene end by 0 bases; junction bases not matched to a gene: 9. The CDR3 protein is CASSIETGRTNYGYTF. The CDR3, as DNA: TGCGCCAGCAGCATTGAGACAGGGCGCACTAACTATGGCTACACCTTC.

This clonotype was detected a few times. CDR3 amino acids: CSAHMGGHGYTF. CDR3 sequence (DNA): TGCAGTGCTCATATGGGAGGGCATGGCTACACCTTC. This chain connects TRBV20-1 to TRBJ1-2, with D unresolved. CDR3 size: 12 residues. V lost 5 bases to trimming and J lost 6 bases, with 13 bases between them. Germline V gene lookup returns CDR1 DFQATT and CDR2 SNEGSKA (reference sequence).

The chain recombines TRBV7-2 with TRBJ1-4; possibly TRBD1 for D (6 bases). The germline gives CDR1 SGHTA, CDR2 FQGNSA. CDR3 length equals 16 residues. The ends were cut back, 5 bases at V and 7 bases at J, with 20 bases in the middle. The CDR3 sequence: CASSPWTGAGSEKLFF. CDR3 bases: TGTGCCAGCAGCCCTTGGACGGGGGCAGGGAGTGAAAAACTGTTTTTT. Together with reference TRBV7-2 and TRBJ1-4, the CDR3 gives the full variable domain: GAGVSQSPSNKVTEKGKDVELRCDPISGHTALYWYRQSLGQGLEFLIYFQGNSAPDKSGLPSDRFSAERTGGSVSTLTIQRTQQEDSAVYLCASSPWTGAGSEKLFFGSGTQLSVL.

This clonotype has just a few counts. V is TRBV18 and J is TRBJ1-2; 7 bases align to TRBD1. Germline V gives CDR1 KGHSH, CDR2 LQKENI. After removal of 1 base from V and 4 bases from J, the junction contained 3 bases not matched to a gene. This CDR3 region has 14 residues. The CDR3 bases are TGTGCCAGCTCACCACAGGACAGGTCCTATGGCTACACCTTC. It translates to CASSPQDRSYGYTF.

This clonotype appeared many times. This chain uses TRBV20-1 with TRBJ1-2; 7 bases fit TRBD1. The ends lost 1 base at V and 5 bases at J; junction bases unmatched: 7. The CDR3 extends over 14 amino acids. Germline CDR1 DFQATT, CDR2 SNEGSKA (reference sequence). Here the CDR3 reads CSARGIQGRYGYTF. For the CDR3, the DNA is TGCAGTGCTAGAGGAATACAGGGGCGGTATGGCTACACCTTC.

The DNA for the CDR3 is TGTGCCAGCAGCCCTCCGACTAGTAACTCTGGGGCCAACGTCCTGACTTTC. Protein product: CASSPPTSNSGANVLTF. The chain has TRBV5-4 and TRBJ2-6; perhaps TRBD2 as D (6 bases). The germline CDR1 and CDR2 sequences are SGHNT and YYREEE (reference sequence). V was cut by 4 bases and J by 0 bases, with 14 bases left in between. This CDR3 contains 17 residues.

This clonotype occurred a few times. The chain is built from TRBV3-1 and TRBJ2-3; maybe TRBD2 (6 bases). V lost 6 bases and J 3 bases, leaving 19 bases between the germline ends. Germline values: CDR1 LGHDT, CDR2 YNNKEL (reference sequence). This CDR3 spans 16 amino acids. The CDR3 DNA reads as TGTGCCAGCAGTCCCACCGGGGGAGACATAACAGATACGCAGTATTTT. As protein: CASSPTGGDITDTQYF.

This clonotype was seen at least ten times. The V call is TRBV20-1, the J call TRBJ1-6, with D possibly being TRBD1 (5 bases). The CDR3 is made up of 15 amino acids. Germline CDR1 and CDR2: DFQATT and SNEGSKA (reference sequence). The V and J ends lost 1 base and 7 bases respectively, with 14 bases between them. Here the CDR3 DNA reads TGCAGTGCTAGAGGGGGCTCAGGCCCAAATTCACCCCTCCACTTT. Its translation is CSARGGSGPNSPLHF.

The chain links TRBV7-2 to TRBJ2-7; TRBD2 matches 8 bases. V lost 2 bases, J lost 8 bases, and 11 bases stayed unmatched. Germline V gives CDR1 SGHTA, CDR2 FQGNSA. This CDR3 has 15 residues. The CDR3 spells CASSLFAGGLFQQYF. The CDR3 DNA reads as TGTGCCAGCAGCTTATTTGCGGGGGGCCTCTTCCAGCAGTACTTC.

The sample holds a few counts of this clonotype. The chain recombines TRBV20-1 with TRBJ2-3, with 12 positions matching TRBD2. The ends lost 0 bases at V and 5 bases at J; junction bases unmatched: 6. CDR1 is DFQATT and CDR2 is SNEGSKA in the germline V gene (reference sequence). The CDR3 totals 16 residues. DNA of the CDR3: TGCAGTGCTAGAGACCCGACTAGCGGGGGAGTAGATACGCAGTATTTT. Translating it yields CSARDPTSGGVDTQYF.

The sample holds a few counts of this clonotype. The gene calls are TRBV5-1 and TRBJ2-7, with D uncertain. The CDR3 loop spans 14 amino acids. The germline V gene encodes CDR1 SGHRS and CDR2 YFSETQ. V was clipped by 1 base and J by 3 bases, with 11 bases between them. The CDR3 loop is CASSLMEHRYEQYF. The CDR3 nucleotides are TGCGCCAGCAGCTTGATGGAACACCGCTACGAGCAGTACTTC.

This clonotype was recorded a few times. The chain links TRBV5-5 to TRBJ2-3; D tentatively reads TRBD1 or TRBD2 (5 bases each). The germline gives CDR1 SGHKS, CDR2 YYEKEE (reference sequence). Trimming removed 4 bases at V and 2 bases at J, with 14 bases between. There are 15 residues in the CDR3. The CDR3 loop reads CASSRGPTTTDTQYF. The DNA of the CDR3 is TGTGCCAGCAGCCGGGGACCCACCACCACAGATACGCAGTATTTT.

V and J are TRBV7-2 and TRBJ2-5; D uncertain. The CDR3 spans 14 residues. Trimming stripped 5 bases from V and 2 bases from J, with 12 bases between. Germline loops: CDR1 SGHTA, CDR2 FQGNSA. CDR3 sequence: CASSKFMGQETQYF. The CDR3 nucleotides are TGTGCCAGCAGCAAGTTTATGGGACAAGAGACCCAGTACTTC.

The sample holds many counts of this clonotype. The chain is built from TRBV28 and TRBJ1-2; TRBD1 matches 7 bases. The junction had 11 bases not matched to a gene; V was cut back by 3 bases and J by 4 bases. The CDR3 runs 16 residues. The germline gives CDR1 MDHEN, CDR2 SYDVKM. CDR3 residues: CASSLGPGQRSYGYTF. In DNA form, the CDR3 reads TGTGCCAGCAGTTTGGGTCCGGGACAGCGGAGCTATGGCTACACCTTC.

This clonotype appeared a few times. V is TRBV6-2 or TRBV6-3 and J is TRBJ1-1; no reliable D call. V lost 1 base and J 4 bases, leaving 4 bases between the germline ends. The germline CDR1 and CDR2 sequences are MNHEY and SVGEGT. The CDR3 contains 12 residues. The DNA for the CDR3 is TGTGCCAGCAGTTACTACAGCACTGAAGCTTTCTTT. It codes for CASSYYSTEAFF.

The sample holds many counts of this clonotype. The chain carries TRBV3-1 and TRBJ1-1, with D perhaps TRBD1 (6 bases). CDR1 is LGHDT, CDR2 YNNKEL, per germline (reference sequence). The CDR3 consists of 13 residues. The V gene lost 5 bases and the J gene lost 3 bases, with 10 bases spanning the gap. The CDR3 loop reads CASSYRADTEAFF. The CDR3 nucleotides read TGTGCCAGCAGCTACAGGGCGGACACTGAAGCTTTCTTT.

This sequence joins TRBV25-1 and TRBJ1-5, with a possible D match to TRBD1 (6 bases). The length of the CDR3 is 15 residues. Germline assignment: CDR1 MGHDK and CDR2 SYGVNS. Trimming pared 2 bases from V and 5 bases from J, leaving 13 bases between. The CDR3 region is CASSEKDSTHQPQHF. For the CDR3, the DNA is TGTGCCAGCAGTGAAAAGGACAGTACACATCAGCCCCAGCATTTT.